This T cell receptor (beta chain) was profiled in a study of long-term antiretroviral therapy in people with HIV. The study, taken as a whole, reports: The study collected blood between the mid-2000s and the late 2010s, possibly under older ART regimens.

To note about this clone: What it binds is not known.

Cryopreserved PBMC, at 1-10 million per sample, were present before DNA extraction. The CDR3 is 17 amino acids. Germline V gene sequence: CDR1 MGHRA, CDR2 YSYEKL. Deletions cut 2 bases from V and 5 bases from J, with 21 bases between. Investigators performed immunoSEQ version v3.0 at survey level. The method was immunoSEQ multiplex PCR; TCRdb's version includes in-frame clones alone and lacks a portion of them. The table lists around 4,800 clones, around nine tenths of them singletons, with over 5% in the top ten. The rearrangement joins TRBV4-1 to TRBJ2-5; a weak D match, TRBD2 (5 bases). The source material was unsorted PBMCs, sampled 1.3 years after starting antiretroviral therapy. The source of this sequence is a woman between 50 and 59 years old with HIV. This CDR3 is CASSQKVVAATGETQYF. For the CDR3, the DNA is TGCGCCAGCAGCCAAAAGGTGGTAGCAGCCACGGGGGAGACCCAGTACTTC.